This T cell receptor (beta chain) originates from a study of blood T cell repertoires in COVID-19. Ages ranged from about 18 to 89 years, with residence in about two dozen US areas. Cohort assignment relied on participant-reported clinical history. Cohort 3 donors counted as recovered after two negative PCRs, clearance, or resolved symptoms. Authors' data handling: Amplified reference gene primers provided the basis for estimating nucleated cell counts. Assay used: immunoSEQ multiplex PCR; TCRdb lists only in-frame clones, some missing. V and J calls and clone size are those listed in that table; D and trimming were worked out from the DNA. This table has a few hundred thousand clones, more than 75% appearing once. The CDR3 is 11 residues long. CDR1 is KGHSY and CDR2 is FQNENV in the germline V gene. V dropped 4 bases and J dropped 8 bases, with 8 bases sitting between them.

This chain connects TRBV16 to TRBJ1-2; tentative D call: TRBD1 (6 bases). The sample taken for sequencing was PBMCs or T cells enriched from blood (not recorded which). This clonotype was sampled from a woman between 18 and 29 years old who had recovered from COVID-19. The DNA of the CDR3 is TGTGCCAGCAGCCCAGGGGACGGCTACACCTTC. Translation gives CASSPGDGYTF.